This T cell receptor beta chain came from a study of T cell clones after liver transplantation. About the research overall: Immunosuppression withdrawal was tried within 2 years after liver transplantation in this trial. Pre-transplant mixed lymphocyte reactions yielded third-party-reactive TCRbeta sequences as comparators for graft-donor-reactive sequences.

Method: immunoSEQ multiplex PCR; TCRdb's copy keeps in-frame clones and lacks some. The sample consists of some 80,000 clones, around four fifths of them appearing once. With 2 bases removed from V and 0 bases from J, the gap between germline ends came to 14 bases. This CDR3 is 17 amino acids long. Germline-derived CDR1 and CDR2 are SGHTA and FQGNSA. V is TRBV7-2 and J is TRBJ2-1; TRBD2 might be the D (6 bases). This TCR was recovered from a human patient who received a liver transplant. Some T cells may originate from the graft donor. Sequencing used CD4+ T cells from blood, obtained around 50 months after liver transplant. The CDR3 region has the DNA TGTGCCAGCAGCTTATGGGGACTTGAAAGCTCCTACAATGAGCAGTTCTTC. Translating it yields CASSLWGLESSYNEQFF.